Here is one TCR beta chain with its context. The entry originates in a study of OX40 agonist ivuxolimab in advanced cancers. Generated by immunoSEQ multiplex PCR, the TCRdb table keeps only in-frame clones and is missing some. The sample contains roughly 63,000 clones, 80% to 90% of which appear only once. Germline V gene data show CDR1 as SGHRS and CDR2 as YFSETQ. This CDR3 contains 13 residues. Trimming removed 4 bases at V and 1 base at J, with 8 bases between. The gene calls are TRBV5-1 and TRBJ1-1; D unclear. This TCR derives from an adult with an advanced solid tumor such as melanoma, head and neck, liver or kidney cancer. Specimen: CD4+ or CD8+ T cells sorted from blood, collected in a trial of the OX40 agonist ivuxolimab. The CDR3, as DNA: TGCGCCAGCAGCCCTAACACGAACACTGAAGCTTTCTTT. It specifies CASSPNTNTEAFF. The full variable domain, rest sourced from reference TRBV5-1 and TRBJ1-1, is KAGVTQTPRYLIKTRGQQVTLSCSPISGHRSVSWYQQTPGQGLQFLFEYFSETQRNKGNFPGRFSGRQFSNSRSEMNVSTLELGDSALYLCASSPNTNTEAFFGQGTRLTVV.